These 30 T cell receptor beta chains share one sample of origin, sequenced in a study of blood T cell repertoires in COVID-19. Assay: immunoSEQ multiplex PCR; the TCRdb copy retains only in-frame clones and omits some. The sample has 95,000 to 100,000 clones; over 85% are singletons. Input material: peripheral blood. The source is a human donor with COVID-19, enrolled during active disease. The donor label of this sample is uncertain.

This chain links TRBV28 with TRBJ1-1; 9 nucleotides agree with TRBD1. The germline CDR1 and CDR2 sequences are MDHEN and SYDVKM. The CDR3 is 16 residues long. With V trimmed by 0 bases and J by 3 bases, 5 bases remained unmatched. The CDR3 spells CASSLWGTGHHTEAFF. The DNA of the CDR3 is TGTGCCAGCAGTTTATGGGGGACAGGGCATCACACTGAAGCTTTCTTT. The full variable domain, completed using reference TRBV28 and TRBJ1-1, is DVKVTQSSRYLVKRTGEKVFLECVQDMDHENMFWYRQDPGLGLRLIYFSYDVKMKEKGDIPEGYSVSREKKERFSLILESASTNQTSMYLCASSLWGTGHHTEAFFGQGTRLTVV.

The chain couples TRBV4-3 to TRBJ2-7, with D possibly matching TRBD1 (6 bases). Germline-derived CDR1 and CDR2 are LGHNA and YSLEER. The CDR3 has 15 amino acids. With 3 bases removed from V and 4 bases from J, the gap between germline ends came to 16 bases. Here the CDR3 DNA reads TGCGCCAGCAGCCATGTGACAGGAGGTTCGTACGAGCAGTACTTC. It is translated as CASSHVTGGSYEQYF.

This sequence joins TRBV4-1 and TRBJ1-1, with 7 bases fitting TRBD1. CDR3 length: 15 amino acids. Trimming cost V 0 bases and J 0 bases; bases outside gene matches: 1. Germline lookup yields CDR1 MGHRA and CDR2 YSYEKL. The CDR3 sequence is CASSQEDRLNTEAFF. The DNA of the CDR3 is TGCGCCAGCAGCCAAGAGGACAGGTTGAACACTGAAGCTTTCTTT.

Concerning this clone itself: The junction shows a germline mismatch at one end, possibly a read error. This chain links TRBV6-5 with TRBJ2-5; no definite D call. The CDR3 runs to 15 residues. Germline CDR1 MNHEY, CDR2 SVGAGI. The CDR3 coding sequence is TGTGCCAGCAGCTACTATTCGGGTCCGCAGGAGACCCAGTACTTC. Its translation is CASSYYSGPQETQYF.

The chain couples TRBV7-3 to TRBJ2-2, with 7 bases fitting TRBD2. J gave up 3 bases and V 6 bases, and 4 bases lay outside the gene matches. Germline values: CDR1 SGHTA, CDR2 FQGTGA. This CDR3 has 14 residues. The CDR3 DNA follows: TGTGCCAGCAGGGGGACTATTGACACCGGGGAGCTGTTTTTT. It encodes CASRGTIDTGELFF.

The chain uses TRBV11-2 and TRBJ1-1; no reliable D call. CDR3 size: 10 residues. The V gene lost 4 bases and the J gene lost 6 bases, with 3 bases spanning the gap. Germline-derived CDR1 and CDR2 are SGHAT and FQNNGV. CDR3 residues: CASSSAEAFF. The CDR3 DNA is TGTGCCAGCAGCTCCGCTGAAGCTTTCTTT.

The rearrangement joins TRBV9 to TRBJ1-2, with 8 bases fitting TRBD1. V was pared by 0 bases and J by 3 bases, with 4 bases of the junction left unmatched. The CDR3 sequence is 15 residues long. Germline V gene lookup returns CDR1 SGDLS and CDR2 YYNGEE. This chain's CDR3 is CASSVGPGGDYGYTF. DNA of the CDR3: TGTGCCAGCAGCGTAGGTCCAGGGGGCGACTATGGCTACACCTTC.

This clone was detected once. The V gene is TRBV19, the J gene TRBJ2-3; 10 bases map to TRBD1. Germline V gives CDR1 LNHDA, CDR2 SQIVND (reference sequence). The V gene end was trimmed by 5 bases and the J gene end by 6 bases; junction bases not matched to a gene: 8. This CDR3 is 15 amino acids long. The CDR3 region is CASSDRDRGIDTQYF. Here the CDR3 DNA reads TGTGCCAGTAGTGACCGGGACAGGGGAATCGATACGCAGTATTTT.

The chain recombines TRBV12-3 or TRBV12-4 with TRBJ2-5; D may be TRBD1 (6 bases). The CDR3 length is 11 residues. The V end was cut by 1 base, the J end by 13 bases, with 10 bases between. The CDR3 loop is CASSLGGHLYF. CDR3 bases: TGTGCCAGCAGTTTAGGGGGACACCTGTACTTC.

CDR3: CASSFRGQDGYTF. DNA of the CDR3: TGTGCCAGCAGCTTTAGGGGCCAGGATGGCTACACCTTC. This chain links TRBV5-5 with TRBJ1-2; D is possibly TRBD1 (5 bases). V gave up 2 bases and J gave up 6 bases, with 11 bases separating them. CDR3 length: 13 amino acids. The germline V gene has CDR1 SGHKS and CDR2 YYEKEE (reference sequence).

The V call is TRBV5-1, the J call TRBJ2-3; 10 bases are shared with TRBD1. Germline-derived CDR1 and CDR2 are SGHRS and YFSETQ. CDR3 size: 16 residues. V lost 7 bases, J lost 3 bases, and 11 bases stayed unmatched. In DNA form, the CDR3 reads TGCGCCAGCCGACTCCCGGGACAGGGGCGAACAGATACGCAGTATTTT. Protein: CASRLPGQGRTDTQYF.

CDR3 sequence reads: CASSEGGATGELFF. Written as DNA, the CDR3 is TGTGCCAGCAGTGAGGGGGGGGCCACCGGGGAGCTGTTTTTT. The chain couples TRBV6-4 to TRBJ2-2; D is perhaps TRBD2 (7 bases). Germline V gene data show CDR1 as MRHNA and CDR2 as SNTAGT. Trimming shortened V by 3 bases and J by 4 bases, and 9 bases separated the two germline ends. This CDR3 contains 14 residues.

The V and J genes are TRBV24-1 and TRBJ2-5; D is unresolved. CDR3 size: 13 residues. Germline assignment: CDR1 KGHDR and CDR2 SFDVKD. V lost 3 bases and J 3 bases, leaving 7 bases between the germline ends. CDR3: CATSDGTKETQYF. Here the CDR3 DNA reads TGTGCCACCAGTGATGGTACAAAAGAGACCCAGTACTTC.

The CDR3 is CASSSLTGGYEQYF. The CDR3 nucleotides read TGCGCCAGCAGCTCCTTGACAGGGGGCTACGAGCAGTACTTC. V is TRBV5-1 and J is TRBJ2-7, with 9 bases that match TRBD1. This CDR3 has 14 residues. Trimming cost V 3 bases and J 3 bases; bases outside gene matches: 4. The germline CDR1 and CDR2 sequences are SGHRS and YFSETQ.

V gene TRBV2 combines with J gene TRBJ1-6; D is unclear. The CDR3 runs to 15 residues. V was pared by 6 bases and J by 3 bases, with 12 bases between. Germline CDR1 and CDR2: SNHLY and FYNNEI. The CDR3 DNA reads TGTGCCAGCAGCGCAAACCCCGGCTATAATTCACCCCTCCACTTT. Translated, it gives CASSANPGYNSPLHF.

The chain recombines TRBV15 with TRBJ2-1; 7 bases match TRBD2. Trimming took 5 bases from V and 7 from J; bases not matched to a gene: 11. Germline CDR1 reads LNHNV; CDR2 reads YYDKDF (reference sequence). CDR3 length: 15 amino acids. CDR3 residues: CATSPRRESRNEQFF. The DNA for the CDR3 is TGTGCCACCAGCCCCAGGCGGGAGAGTCGAAATGAGCAGTTCTTC.

The chain recombines TRBV29-1 with TRBJ1-1, with D hard to call. The V and J ends lost 1 base and 1 base respectively, with 10 bases between them. Germline loops: CDR1 SQVTM, CDR2 ANQGSEA. The CDR3 is made up of 14 amino acids. The CDR3, as DNA: TGCAGCGTTGAAGCGGAGGGTAGGAACACTGAAGCTTTCTTT. Residues: CSVEAEGRNTEAFF.

This chain connects TRBV6-1 to TRBJ2-4, with TRBD2 matching over 7 bases. Per germline, CDR1 MNHNS and CDR2 SASEGT. The CDR3 runs 13 residues. After removal of 3 bases from V and 16 bases from J, the junction contained 12 bases not matched to a gene. The CDR3 DNA sequence: TGTGCCAGCAGTGATAGGATAACGGGGGGAACATACTTC. It codes for CASSDRITGGTYF.

The chain recombines TRBV4-2 with TRBJ2-7, with 9 bases fitting TRBD1. The CDR3 extends over 15 amino acids. Per germline, CDR1 LGHNA and CDR2 YNFKEQ. Germline trimming cut 4 bases from V and 2 bases from J; bases unmatched to any gene: 6. In nucleotides, the CDR3 is TGTGCCAGCAGCCTGGGACAGGGCCTAACCTACGAGCAGTACTTC. Residues: CASSLGQGLTYEQYF.

The V and J genes are TRBV9 and TRBJ1-1, with TRBD1 matching 10 bases. The CDR3 is 13 residues long. The germline gives CDR1 SGDLS, CDR2 YYNGEE. V trimming: 4 bases; J trimming: 10 bases; junction bases outside the gene matches: 7. CDR3 sequence (DNA): TGTGCCAGCAGCCTGGAAGACAGGGGGCCAGCTTTCTTT. As protein: CASSLEDRGPAFF.

This chain links TRBV11-2 with TRBJ2-7; 7 positions match TRBD1. CDR3 length: 15 amino acids. V lost 1 base and J lost 6; bases outside the gene matches: 9. Germline lookup yields CDR1 SGHAT and CDR2 FQNNGV. The CDR3 DNA is TGTGCCAGCAGCTTAGGTGAGACAGGGTTGGGCGAGCAGTACTTC. Translation gives CASSLGETGLGEQYF.

The CDR3, as DNA: TGTGCCAGCAGTCGACCGAACTCTAATGAAAAACTGTTTTTT. Its translation: CASSRPNSNEKLFF. This chain uses TRBV6-6 with TRBJ1-4; D is unclear. Trimming removed 5 bases from V and 3 bases from J, with 10 bases in between. The CDR3 contains 14 residues. CDR1 and CDR2 (germline): MNHNY, SVGAGI (reference sequence).

The CDR3 here is CASSESGQIYEQYF. The CDR3 DNA sequence: TGCGCCAGCAGCGAATCGGGACAGATTTACGAGCAGTACTTC. The chain combines TRBV10-1 with TRBJ2-7, with 7 bases identical to TRBD1. Per germline, CDR1 WNHNN and CDR2 SYGVQD (reference sequence). This CDR3 comprises 14 residues. The ends lost 6 bases at V and 4 bases at J; junction bases unmatched: 9.

The rearrangement joins TRBV6-2 or TRBV6-3 to TRBJ1-5; no clear D gene. Germline CDR1 MNHEY, CDR2 SVGEGT. The CDR3 has 12 amino acids. V was clipped by 5 bases and J by 3 bases, with 5 bases between them. CDR3 bases: TGTGCCAGCAGTGGGCACAATCAGCCCCAGCATTTT. Translated: CASSGHNQPQHF.

This clone was detected only a few times. This sequence joins TRBV28 and TRBJ1-2; 8 bases are shared with TRBD1. The CDR3 runs 17 residues. Germline V CDR1 and CDR2: MDHEN, SYDVKM. J lost 3 bases, V lost 5 bases, and 14 bases had no gene match. The CDR3 nucleotides are TGTGCCAGCAGTGTCTATATGCAGGGGGCGGAGGACTATGGCTACACCTTC. It is translated as CASSVYMQGAEDYGYTF.

The chain employs TRBV5-1 and TRBJ2-7; a possible D gene is TRBD1 (7 bases). There are 15 residues in the CDR3. The V end lost 3 bases, the J end lost 2 bases, and 15 bases lay between the germline ends. The germline gives CDR1 SGHRS, CDR2 YFSETQ. The CDR3 DNA is TGCGCCAGCAGCTCCGCAGGGGGGCAAGCCTACGAGCAGTACTTC. Residues: CASSSAGGQAYEQYF.

The chain joins TRBV30 to TRBJ1-1; maybe TRBD1 (5 bases). The CDR3 is 13 amino acids. Germline CDR1 and CDR2: GTSNPN and SVGIG (reference sequence). Trimming took 4 bases from V and 3 from J, leaving 12 bases between them. The CDR3 coding sequence is TGTGCCTGGAAAGTACCAGGGTACACTGAAGCTTTCTTT. This sequence encodes CAWKVPGYTEAFF.

The CDR3 DNA follows: TGTGCCAGCAGCCAAGAAAGCGGGGGGCCCCCCACCGATACGCAGTATTTT. It translates to CASSQESGGPPTDTQYF. The chain carries TRBV4-2 and TRBJ2-3; 9 positions match TRBD2. The CDR3 has 17 residues. CDR1 LGHNA and CDR2 YNFKEQ come from the germline V gene. V gave up 0 bases and J gave up 6 bases; unmatched junction bases: 10.

This CDR3 reads CASSLASPHEQFF. The CDR3 bases are TGTGCCAGCAGCTTAGCTTCCCCCCATGAGCAGTTCTTC. The chain employs TRBV11-2 and TRBJ2-1; D gene unclear. The CDR3 is 13 amino acids. Germline CDR1 is SGHAT and CDR2 is FQNNGV. Trimming shortened V by 1 base and J by 8 bases, and 9 bases separated the two germline ends. Drawing the rest from reference TRBV11-2 and TRBJ2-1, the complete variable domain is EAGVAQSPRYKIIEKRQSVAFWCNPISGHATLYWYQQILGQGPKLLIQFQNNGVVDDSQLPKDRFSAERLKGVDSTLKIQPAKLEDSAVYLCASSLASPHEQFFGPGTRLTVL.

This chain uses TRBV7-4 with TRBJ1-1; D is undetermined. Trimming removed 3 bases at V and 3 bases at J, with 8 bases between. The germline CDR1 and CDR2 sequences are SGHVT and SQSDAQ. The CDR3 totals 13 residues. CDR3 amino acids: CASSLSRDTEAFF. The CDR3 DNA reads TGTGCCAGCAGCTTGTCCCGGGACACTGAAGCTTTCTTT.